Listed here are 11 T cell receptor beta chains from one sample, sequenced in a study of T-cell reconstitution after alpha-beta-depleted transplantation in children. For TCRbeta, the library was prepared with unique molecular identifiers. TCRdb called the PCR reads again in MiXCR, with one record for every CDR3 protein. The sample includes 440,000 or so distinct CDR3 sequences, 43% seen only once; the top ten take 27%. The sample in question was PBMCs, obtained before TCRalphabeta/CD19-depleted stem cell transplant. The origin of the receptors is a girl aged 2-15 years with aplastic anemia, due to receive a stem cell transplant.

This clonotype was seen repeatedly, ten times or more. The chain is built from TRBV5-1 and TRBJ2-1; D might be TRBD2 (6 bases). Trimming shortened V by 1 base and J by 2 bases, and 10 bases separated the two germline ends. This CDR3 has 15 amino acids. Per germline, CDR1 SGHRS and CDR2 YFSETQ. The CDR3: CASSLRREPYNEQFF. CDR3 nucleotides: TGCGCCAGCAGCTTGCGCCGGGAGCCCTACAATGAGCAGTTCTTC.

V is TRBV7-2 and J is TRBJ2-1, with D perhaps TRBD2 (7 bases). CDR3 length: 14 residues. V lost 6 bases, J lost 5 bases, and 14 bases lay in between. Germline CDR1 and CDR2: SGHTA and FQGNSA. DNA for the CDR3: TGTGCCAGCAGTTTCGGGGGGCTGAACAATGAGCAGTTCTTC. This sequence encodes CASSFGGLNNEQFF.

The J gene is TRBJ2-7, the V gene TRBV11-2, with 9 bases aligning to TRBD2. J was trimmed by 2 bases and V by 5 bases; bases with no gene match: 13. This CDR3 comprises 17 residues. CDR1 SGHAT and CDR2 FQNNGV come from the germline V gene. CDR3 DNA sequence: TGTGCCAGCAGCCCCCGGCGGGGGGGCGTAAGGACCTACGAGCAGTACTTC. This gives the protein CASSPRRGGVRTYEQYF.

This clonotype came up many times. The chain combines TRBV6-2 or TRBV6-3 with TRBJ2-7; weak D call: TRBD1 (6 bases). Germline assignment: CDR1 MNHEY and CDR2 SVGEGT. This CDR3 contains 12 residues. Trimming removed 5 bases at V and 3 bases at J, with 8 bases between. The CDR3 here is CASSRQVYEQYF. The CDR3 DNA reads TGTGCCAGCAGTCGACAGGTCTACGAGCAGTACTTC.

The V call is TRBV20-1, the J call TRBJ2-3; D ambiguous. Deletions cut 2 bases from V and 1 base from J, with 13 bases between. Germline assignment: CDR1 DFQATT and CDR2 SNEGSKA (reference sequence). The CDR3 is 15 residues long. This CDR3 is CSARLRHLRTDTQYF. The CDR3 nucleotides read TGCAGTGCTAGACTCAGGCACCTTCGCACAGATACGCAGTATTTT.

The table lists this clonotype with many counts. The chain uses TRBV7-9 and TRBJ2-1; 8 nucleotides align to TRBD2. The ends lost 5 bases at V and 7 bases at J; junction bases unmatched: 13. Germline values: CDR1 SEHNR, CDR2 FQNEAQ (reference sequence). This CDR3 spans 16 amino acids. CDR3 sequence reads: CASSPVGIAGTNEQFF. CDR3 bases: TGTGCCAGCAGCCCAGTCGGGATAGCGGGAACTAATGAGCAGTTCTTC.

This clonotype was picked up a small number of times. V and J are TRBV20-1 and TRBJ1-1, with D possibly TRBD1 on 5 matching bases. The CDR3 covers 11 residues. CDR1 DFQATT and CDR2 SNEGSKA come from the germline V gene (reference sequence). Trimming took off 3 bases at V and 8 bases at J, with 10 bases between the two ends. The CDR3 nucleotides read TGCAGTGCTAGTGGTGGGACGGAAGCTTTCTTT. It yields the protein CSASGGTEAFF.

This clonotype was observed a handful of times. This sequence joins TRBV12-5 and TRBJ2-2, with no clear D. V was cut by 2 bases and J by 5 bases, with 12 bases left in between. The germline CDR1 and CDR2 sequences are LGHNT and FRNRAP. The CDR3 spans 15 residues. The CDR3 spells CASGLPYPHTGELFF. CDR3 in DNA: TGTGCTAGTGGTTTGCCCTACCCCCATACCGGGGAGCTGTTTTTT.

This chain uses TRBV6-5 with TRBJ1-5; no clear D gene. Germline V gene lookup returns CDR1 MNHEY and CDR2 SVGAGI. Trimming removed 2 bases from V and 6 bases from J, with 5 bases in between. This CDR3 spans 12 amino acids. The chain's CDR3 is CASSYVGQPQHF. Written as DNA, the CDR3 is TGTGCCAGCAGTTACGTTGGTCAGCCCCAGCATTTT.

Here the CDR3 reads CASSGLGTGRPEQYF. The CDR3 coding sequence is TGCGCCAGCAGCGGGCTCGGGACAGGACGCCCCGAGCAGTACTTC. The V call is TRBV10-2, the J call TRBJ2-7; 8 positions agree with TRBD1. CDR1 and CDR2 from the germline V gene are WSHSY and SAAADI. Losses at the gene ends were 6 bases for V and 6 bases for J; bases not matched to a gene: 13. The CDR3 contains 15 residues.

This clonotype was detected only a few times. The rearrangement joins TRBV28 to TRBJ2-5; TRBD2 agrees at 10 bases. Germline V gene sequence: CDR1 MDHEN, CDR2 SYDVKM. This CDR3 has 17 amino acids. V was pared by 2 bases and J by 3 bases, with 9 bases of the junction left unmatched. CDR3 in DNA: TGTGCCAGCAGTTTAGTTATCAGCGGGACTAGCGAAGAGACCCAGTACTTC. The encoded protein is CASSLVISGTSEETQYF.